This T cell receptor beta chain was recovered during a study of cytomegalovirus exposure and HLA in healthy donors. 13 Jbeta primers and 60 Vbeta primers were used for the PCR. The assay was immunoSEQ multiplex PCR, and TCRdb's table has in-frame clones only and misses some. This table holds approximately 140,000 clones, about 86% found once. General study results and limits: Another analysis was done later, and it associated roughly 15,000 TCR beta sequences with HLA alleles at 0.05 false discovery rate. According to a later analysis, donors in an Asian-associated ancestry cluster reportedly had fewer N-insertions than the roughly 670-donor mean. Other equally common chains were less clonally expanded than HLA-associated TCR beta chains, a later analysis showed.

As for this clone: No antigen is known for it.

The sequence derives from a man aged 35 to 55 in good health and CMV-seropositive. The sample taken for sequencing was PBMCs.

The CDR3 is CASSFISGGTDTQYF. The CDR3, as DNA: TGTGCCAGCAGTTTTATTAGCGGGGGAACAGATACGCAGTATTTT. V and J are TRBV27 and TRBJ2-3; 9 bases match TRBD2. J was trimmed by 3 bases and V by 3 bases; bases with no gene match: 4. Germline V CDR1 and CDR2: MNHEY, SMNVEV (reference sequence). CDR3 length equals 15 residues.